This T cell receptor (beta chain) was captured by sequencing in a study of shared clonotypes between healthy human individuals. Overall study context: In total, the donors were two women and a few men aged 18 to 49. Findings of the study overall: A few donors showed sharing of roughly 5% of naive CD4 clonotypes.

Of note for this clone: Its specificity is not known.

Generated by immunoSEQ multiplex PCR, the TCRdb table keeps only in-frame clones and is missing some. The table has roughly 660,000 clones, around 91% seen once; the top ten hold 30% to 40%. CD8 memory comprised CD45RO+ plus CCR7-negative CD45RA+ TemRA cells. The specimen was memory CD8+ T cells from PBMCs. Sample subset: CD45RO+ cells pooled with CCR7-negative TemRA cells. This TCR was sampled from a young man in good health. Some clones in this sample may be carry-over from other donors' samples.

Here the CDR3 reads CASSFGETLNTEAFF. In nucleotides, the CDR3 is TGTGCCAGCAGCTTTGGGGAAACTTTGAACACTGAAGCTTTCTTT. The rearrangement joins TRBV28 to TRBJ1-1; D call uncertain. The CDR3 spans 15 residues. The V gene lost 6 bases and the J gene lost 0 bases, with 14 bases spanning the gap. The germline V gene encodes CDR1 MDHEN and CDR2 SYDVKM. Based on the CDR3 plus reference TRBV28 and TRBJ1-1, the full variable domain is DVKVTQSSRYLVKRTGEKVFLECVQDMDHENMFWYRQDPGLGLRLIYFSYDVKMKEKGDIPEGYSVSREKKERFSLILESASTNQTSMYLCASSFGETLNTEAFFGQGTRLTVV.